Below, 7 T cell receptor beta chains from the same sample are listed, as sequenced in a study of shared clonotypes between healthy human individuals. CD45RO-negative cells were positively selected for CCR7, leaving out terminally differentiated effector memory CD45RA+ cells. The table came from immunoSEQ multiplex PCR; TCRdb's copy has only in-frame clones and leaves some out. Found here are about 2.1 million clones, 93% of them singletons; the top ten hold more than 1.5%. The sample comprised naive CD8+ T cells from PBMCs. Source of these receptors: a man younger than 35 in good health. Some clones in this sample may be carry-over from other donors' samples.

CDR3 residues: CASRPLRGWNEQFF. The CDR3, as DNA: TGTGCCAGCAGGCCCTTAAGGGGGTGGAATGAGCAGTTCTTC. This chain connects TRBV28 to TRBJ2-1; perhaps TRBD1 as D (6 bases). CDR3 length: 14 residues. Germline CDR1 is MDHEN and CDR2 is SYDVKM. Between the trimmed V and J ends, which lost 6 bases and 7 bases, there was a span of 16 bases.

The chain couples TRBV19 to TRBJ2-7, with 8 bases that match TRBD2. Germline V lookup: CDR1 LNHDA, CDR2 SQIVND (reference sequence). The CDR3 length is 15 residues. The V segment lost 3 bases and the J segment 7 bases; nucleotides outside the gene matches: 11. CDR3 nucleotide sequence: TGTGCCAGTAGTATGGCGGGAGGATCTCCGCTGGAGCAGTACTTC. Protein product: CASSMAGGSPLEQYF.

The CDR3 coding sequence is TGTGCCAGTAGTCCTCGACAGGGCCCGAACACTGAAGCTTTCTTT. This gives the protein CASSPRQGPNTEAFF. The chain has TRBV19 and TRBJ1-1, with 7 bases identical to TRBD1. The J segment lost 1 base and the V segment lost 5 bases, leaving 7 bases of the junction unmatched. The CDR3 totals 15 residues. Germline CDR1 LNHDA, CDR2 SQIVND (reference sequence).

V and J are TRBV7-9 and TRBJ2-1, with D perhaps TRBD1 (5 bases). There are 15 residues in the CDR3. V was pared by 1 base and J by 9 bases, with 16 bases between. Per germline, CDR1 SEHNR and CDR2 FQNEAQ (reference sequence). The CDR3 loop reads CASSLGDRALGEQFF. Written as DNA, the CDR3 is TGTGCCAGCAGCTTAGGTGACAGAGCCCTCGGTGAGCAGTTCTTC.

The genes are TRBV9 and TRBJ2-7; D gene unclear. The CDR3 is made up of 13 amino acids. In germline, CDR1 is SGDLS, CDR2 YYNGEE. The V and J ends lost 7 bases and 6 bases respectively, with 17 bases between them. In DNA form, the CDR3 reads TGTGCCAGCTCCTTTAGCTCCGCCGCCGAGCAGTACTTC. Protein: CASSFSSAAEQYF.

The DNA for the CDR3 is TGTGCCACCGGACAGGGCGACTCCTACGAGCAGTACTTC. It is translated as CATGQGDSYEQYF. J is TRBJ2-7 and V is TRBV15, with TRBD1 matching over 8 bases. The CDR3 is made up of 13 amino acids. The germline V gene has CDR1 LNHNV and CDR2 YYDKDF (reference sequence). The J segment lost 0 bases and the V segment lost 8 bases, leaving 3 bases of the junction unmatched.

V gene TRBV9 combines with J gene TRBJ1-2; D is perhaps TRBD1 (5 bases). Germline values: CDR1 SGDLS, CDR2 YYNGEE. V was trimmed by 4 bases and J by 8 bases, leaving 18 bases between them. This CDR3 comprises 14 residues. The CDR3: CASSPRDEGRGYTF. DNA for the CDR3: TGTGCCAGCAGCCCTCGTGATGAGGGGCGCGGCTACACCTTC.